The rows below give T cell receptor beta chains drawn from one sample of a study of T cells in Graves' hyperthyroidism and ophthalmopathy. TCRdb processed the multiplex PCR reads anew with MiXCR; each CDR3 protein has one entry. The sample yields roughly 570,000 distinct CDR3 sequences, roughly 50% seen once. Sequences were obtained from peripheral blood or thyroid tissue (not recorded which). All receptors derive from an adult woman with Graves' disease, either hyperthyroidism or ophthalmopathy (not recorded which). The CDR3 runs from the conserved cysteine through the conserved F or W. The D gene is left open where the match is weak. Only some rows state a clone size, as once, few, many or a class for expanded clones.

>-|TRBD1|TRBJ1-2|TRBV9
CASSSTTGKGGYTF
TGTGCCAGCAGCTCCACGACAGGGAAGGGCGGCTACACCTTC
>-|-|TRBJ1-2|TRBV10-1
CSVVQGAYGYTF
TGCAGCGTTGTACAGGGAGCCTATGGCTACACCTTC
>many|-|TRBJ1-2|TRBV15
CATSSPVGGLSGYTF
TGTGCCACCAGCTCGCCTGTCGGGGGGCTTAGTGGCTACACCTTC
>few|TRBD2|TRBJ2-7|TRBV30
CAWFDETSGETYF
TGTGCCTGGTTCGATGAGACTAGCGGAGAAACGTACTTC
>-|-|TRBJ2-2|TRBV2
CASSKDTANTGELFF
TGTGCCAGCAGTAAAGACACCGCGAACACCGGGGAGCTGTTTTTT
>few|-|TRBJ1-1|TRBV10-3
CAIRGTEAFF
TGTGCCATCAGAGGCACTGAAGCTTTCTTT
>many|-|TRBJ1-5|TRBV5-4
CASSLENGQPQHF
TGTGCCAGCAGCTTGGAAAATGGTCAGCCCCAGCATTTT
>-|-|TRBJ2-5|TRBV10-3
CAINTGTEGMMETQYF
TGTGCCATCAATACAGGAACGGAGGGGATGATGGAGACCCAGTACTTC
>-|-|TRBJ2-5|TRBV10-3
CAARGSQETQYF
TGTGCCGCGCGCGGCTCTCAAGAGACCCAGTACTTC
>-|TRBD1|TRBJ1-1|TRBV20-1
CSARPQWWDSFGTEAFF
TGCAGTGCTAGACCTCAGTGGTGGGACAGCTTTGGCACTGAAGCTTTCTTT
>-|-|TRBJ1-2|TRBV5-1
CASSEGVWQAYGYTF
TGCGCCAGCAGTGAAGGTGTGTGGCAGGCCTATGGCTACACCTTC
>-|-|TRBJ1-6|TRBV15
CATSRDLSGGGSPLHF
TGTGCCACCAGCAGAGATTTAAGCGGAGGAGGGTCACCCCTCCACTTT
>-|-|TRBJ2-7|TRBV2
CASSEERGSSYEQYF
TGTGCCAGCAGTGAAGAACGGGGTAGCTCCTACGAGCAGTACTTC
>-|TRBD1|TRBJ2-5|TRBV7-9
CASRDREGMQETQYF
TGTGCCAGCCGGGACAGGGAGGGTATGCAAGAGACCCAGTACTTC